The clone carrying this T cell receptor (beta chain) appeared a few times. This record belongs to a study of regulatory T cells in long-lasting Graves disease. This CDR3 comprises 16 residues. The J segment lost 6 bases and the V segment lost 0 bases, leaving 11 bases of the junction unmatched. Germline V gene sequence: CDR1 MGHDK, CDR2 SYGVNS. Described time point: newly diagnosed GD, antithyroid drugs for less than 3 months. Extracted RNA from PBMCs served as the source of the TCR library. Library construction for TCR beta used iRepertoire HTBI primers and Arm-PCR of CDR3 regions. Via MiXCR, TCRdb re-called the multiplex PCR reads, giving one row per CDR3 protein. The top ten clones hold approximately 30% of a sample with about 350,000 distinct CDR3 sequences, approximately 15% of them seen once. This same sample was also taken into another study, of T cells in Graves' hyperthyroidism and ophthalmopathy.

The rearrangement joins TRBV25-1 to TRBJ2-7, with 7 bases fitting TRBD1. The origin of this receptor is a man in his forties or fifties with Graves disease. The sample in question was peripheral blood mononuclear cells (PBMCs), obtained at new diagnosis, from a patient treated with antithyroid drugs. CDR3 sequence (DNA): TGTGCCAGCAGTGAATATCAGACAGGGCAGGATCGCGAGCAGTACTTC. Translating gives CASSEYQTGQDREQYF.